The clone carrying this TCR beta chain came up once. The V gene's germline CDR1 is MDHEN and CDR2 SYDVKM. CDR3 length: 15 amino acids. V was clipped by 3 bases and J by 4 bases, with 14 bases between them. This sample was included in a study of shared clonotypes between healthy human individuals. Replicate sorted-subset PCRs were loaded with 150 to 250 ng DNA, about 31,000 T cell genomes. The table came from immunoSEQ multiplex PCR; TCRdb's copy has only in-frame clones and leaves some out. Found here are around 2.3 million clones, approximately 94% of them singletons; the top ten hold less than 0.15%.

This receptor was identified in a man aged 18 to 29 in good health. This chain joins TRBV28 and TRBJ2-3, with D possibly called TRBD1 or TRBD2 (6 bases each). Specimen: naive CD4+ T cells sorted from blood. Subset specified: CD45RA+ positively selected. Here the CDR3 reads CASSLRRGVADTQYF. The CDR3, as DNA: TGTGCCAGCAGTTTGCGTAGGGGGGTTGCAGATACGCAGTATTTT.